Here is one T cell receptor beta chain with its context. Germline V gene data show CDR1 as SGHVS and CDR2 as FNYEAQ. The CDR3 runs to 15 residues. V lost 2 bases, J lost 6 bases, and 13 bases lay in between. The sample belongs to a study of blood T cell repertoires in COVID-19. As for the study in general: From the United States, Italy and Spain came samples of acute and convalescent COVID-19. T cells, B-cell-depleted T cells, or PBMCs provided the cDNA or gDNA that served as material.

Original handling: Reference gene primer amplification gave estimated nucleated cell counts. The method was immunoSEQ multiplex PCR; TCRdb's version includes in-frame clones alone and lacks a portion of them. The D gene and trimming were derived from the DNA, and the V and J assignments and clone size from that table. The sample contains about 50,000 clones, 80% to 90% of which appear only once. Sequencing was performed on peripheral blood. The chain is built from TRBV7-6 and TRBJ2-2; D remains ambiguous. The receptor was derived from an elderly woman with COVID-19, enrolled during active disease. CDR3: CASSLIGPLPGELFF. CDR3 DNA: TGTGCCAGCAGCTTAATTGGGCCTCTTCCCGGGGAGCTGTTTTTT.